These 6 T cell receptor beta chains were all obtained from the same sample, sequenced in a study of a mutant IDH1 vaccine in newly diagnosed glioma. Some clones are missing from TCRdb's copy, which holds only in-frame ones; the method was immunoSEQ multiplex PCR. The repertoire has around 70,000 clones, approximately 88% of them found once; the top ten carry approximately 12%. The antigens these receptors bind are not known. Time point reported: week 35, safety follow-up. Vaccination comprised doses that each held 300 ug of mutant IDH1 20-mer peptide, plus topical imiquimod. This sample comprised PBMCs, obtained from a glioma patient whose treatment included an IDH1 peptide vaccine. These TCRs come from a man aged 18 to 29 with glioma.

The V gene is TRBV28, the J gene TRBJ1-1; a weak D match, TRBD1 (6 bases). Trimming took off 3 bases at V and 0 bases at J, with 8 bases between the two ends. This CDR3 contains 14 residues. Germline V lookup: CDR1 MDHEN, CDR2 SYDVKM. CDR3 nucleotide sequence: TGTGCCAGCAGTTTCAGGGGCCTGAACACTGAAGCTTTCTTT. Its translation is CASSFRGLNTEAFF.

The CDR3 protein is CASLNRGAGKDTQYF. The CDR3 bases are TGTGCCAGTCTGAATCGGGGGGCCGGGAAAGATACGCAGTATTTT. This sequence joins TRBV19 and TRBJ2-3; D is perhaps TRBD2 (7 bases). The length of the CDR3 is 15 residues. Looked up from germline, CDR1 is LNHDA and CDR2 is SQIVND (reference sequence). Trimming removed 8 bases from V and 5 bases from J, with 20 bases in between. Full variable domain (missing parts from reference TRBV19 and TRBJ2-3): DGGITQSPKYLFRKEGQNVTLSCEQNLNHDAMYWYRQDPGQGLRLIYYSQIVNDFQKGDIAEGYSVSREKKESFPLTVTSAQKNPTAFYLCASLNRGAGKDTQYFGPGTRLTVL.

The sample holds one count of this clone. V and J are TRBV7-2 and TRBJ2-5; D not certain. The germline V gene encodes CDR1 SGHTA and CDR2 FQGNSA. CDR3 length equals 15 residues. V lost 1 base and J lost 6, with 15 bases in between. In DNA, the CDR3 is TGTGCCAGCAGCTTAGGAGGCCCTACCAAGAAGACCCAGTACTTC. Its translation is CASSLGGPTKKTQYF.

The chain recombines TRBV5-1 with TRBJ1-2; weak D call: TRBD1 (6 bases). The CDR3 consists of 11 residues. Per germline, CDR1 SGHRS and CDR2 YFSETQ. Trimming took off 1 base at V and 12 bases at J, with 10 bases between the two ends. The CDR3 is CASSLMGDNTF. Written as DNA, the CDR3 is TGCGCCAGCAGCTTGATGGGGGACAACACCTTC.

This clone was seen more than once but under ten times. The V and J genes are TRBV11-3 and TRBJ1-1; maybe TRBD1 (6 bases). This CDR3 contains 14 residues. V gave up 0 bases and J gave up 4 bases, with 9 bases separating them. Germline values: CDR1 SGHNT, CDR2 YENEEA. CDR3 nucleotides: TGTGCCAGCAGCTTAGAAGGGGGAAGCACTGAAGCTTTCTTT. This codes for CASSLEGGSTEAFF. Together with reference TRBV11-3 and TRBJ1-1, the CDR3 gives the full variable domain: EAGVVQSPRYKIIEKKQPVAFWCNPISGHNTLYWYLQNLGQGPELLIRYENEEAVDDSQLPKDRFSAERLKGVDSTLKIQPAELGDSAVYLCASSLEGGSTEAFFGQGTRLTVV.

The rearrangement uses TRBV28 and TRBJ2-3; no reliable D call. The CDR3 is 15 amino acids. Between the trimmed V and J ends, which lost 7 bases and 6 bases, there was a span of 20 bases. Germline-derived CDR1 and CDR2 are MDHEN and SYDVKM. The CDR3 reads CASMTRRQSRDTQYF. CDR3 DNA sequence: TGTGCCAGCATGACCCGGCGGCAATCAAGGGATACGCAGTATTTT.